Below, 32 T cell receptor beta chains from the same sample are listed, as sequenced in a study of T-cell reconstitution after alpha-beta-depleted transplantation in children. Preparation of the TCRbeta library was carried out with unique molecular identifiers. One entry per CDR3 protein results from TCRdb running MiXCR on the PCR reads. The data hold 200,000 to 250,000 distinct CDR3 sequences, with roughly a quarter observed a single time. Sequenced material: PBMCs, mostly from graft donor cells, taken 360 days after TCRalphabeta/CD19-depleted stem cell transplant. The source of these receptors is a female patient under 10 years old who had a stem cell transplant for congenital amegakaryocytic thrombocytopenia, so the T cells may come from the graft donor.

The J gene is TRBJ1-5, the V gene TRBV6-5, with D hard to call. Trimming removed 2 bases from V and 2 bases from J, with 7 bases in between. This CDR3 has 14 residues. Per germline, CDR1 MNHEY and CDR2 SVGAGI. The CDR3 protein is CASSYALGNQPQHF. In DNA form, the CDR3 reads TGTGCCAGCAGTTACGCCTTGGGCAATCAGCCCCAGCATTTT.

The chain carries TRBV6-1 and TRBJ1-2; D gene uncertain. The CDR3 length is 12 residues. Germline V gene data show CDR1 as MNHNS and CDR2 as SASEGT. V lost 9 bases, J lost 1 base, and 9 bases lay in between. CDR3 coding DNA: TGTGCCAGTAAGGAGAGTAACTATGGCTACACCTTC. Amino acids: CASKESNYGYTF.

The rearrangement links TRBV5-6 to TRBJ2-1, with 11 bases lining up with TRBD1. The CDR3 is made up of 15 amino acids. The ends lost 4 bases at V and 7 bases at J; junction bases unmatched: 7. Per germline, CDR1 SGHDT and CDR2 YYEEEE. The CDR3 spells CASSVSGTGGNEQFF. The CDR3 DNA follows: TGTGCCAGCAGCGTCTCCGGGACAGGGGGAAATGAGCAGTTCTTC.

In this sample, this clonotype turned up many times. The chain employs TRBV3-1 and TRBJ2-7; the D is unclear. Germline assignment: CDR1 LGHDT and CDR2 YNNKEL (reference sequence). Trimming left V 1 base short and J 3 bases short, with 13 bases between. This CDR3 has 15 amino acids. Written as DNA, the CDR3 is TGTGCCAGCAGCCAAGGGACGGGTTTAAGCTACGAGCAGTACTTC. It encodes CASSQGTGLSYEQYF.

The CDR3 DNA is TGTGCCAGCAGTTACAGGATTGTGGCAGATACGCAGTATTTT. Its protein product is CASSYRIVADTQYF. The chain is built from TRBV6-2 or TRBV6-3 and TRBJ2-3; no clear D gene. Trimming shortened V by 2 bases and J by 4 bases, and 10 bases separated the two germline ends. In germline, CDR1 is MNHEY, CDR2 SVGEGT. CDR3 length: 14 residues.

This clonotype came up a few times. The V gene is TRBV7-9, the J gene TRBJ2-5; 8 nucleotides align to TRBD1. With 4 bases clipped from V and 5 bases from J, the junction kept 12 bases outside the gene matches. Germline CDR1 is SEHNR and CDR2 is FQNEAQ (reference sequence). This CDR3 region has 16 residues. The DNA for the CDR3 is TGTGCCAGCAGCTATCGGACAGGGAAGCAAACGGAGACCCAGTACTTC. This translates into CASSYRTGKQTETQYF.

This clonotype was found many times. The V and J genes are TRBV12-3 or TRBV12-4 and TRBJ2-3, with a tentative D call TRBD1 (5 bases). The length of the CDR3 is 16 residues. Trimming removed 3 bases at V and 2 bases at J, with 15 bases between. Here the CDR3 DNA reads TGTGCCAGCAGTTTTAGGGGTGTTGGTATCACAGATACGCAGTATTTT. Protein sequence: CASSFRGVGITDTQYF.

This clonotype was detected only a few times. The rearrangement joins TRBV6-5 to TRBJ1-3; D not resolved. Germline V gene sequence: CDR1 MNHEY, CDR2 SVGAGI. The CDR3 has 17 amino acids. The V and J ends lost 2 bases and 0 bases respectively, with 14 bases between them. In DNA, the CDR3 is TGTGCCAGCAGTTACAGTGTCCATTCGAGCTCTGGAAACACCATATATTTT. As protein: CASSYSVHSSSGNTIYF.

V is TRBV4-3 and J is TRBJ2-7; a possible D gene is TRBD2 (6 bases). The CDR3 covers 13 residues. Per the germline V gene, CDR1 is LGHNA and CDR2 is YSLEER. V was cut by 0 bases and J by 4 bases, with 7 bases left in between. The CDR3 spells CASSQEEGYEQYF. The CDR3 DNA follows: TGCGCCAGCAGCCAAGAGGAGGGTTACGAGCAGTACTTC.

This clonotype was detected a few times. The CDR3 region is CASRPAGKNNEQFF. In DNA form, the CDR3 reads TGTGCCAGCAGACCGGCGGGAAAAAACAATGAGCAGTTCTTC. The chain links TRBV2 to TRBJ2-1, with D perhaps matching TRBD2 (6 bases). The CDR3 runs 14 residues. V lost 6 bases and J 5 bases, leaving 14 bases between the germline ends. Germline V gives CDR1 SNHLY, CDR2 FYNNEI.

This clonotype was observed a handful of times. J is TRBJ2-7 and V is TRBV18; possible D gene TRBD1, 6 bases. V was pared by 0 bases and J by 6 bases, with 12 bases between. The CDR3 consists of 14 residues. Germline assignment: CDR1 KGHSH and CDR2 LQKENI. CDR3 bases: TGTGCCAGCTCACCACCGACGGCAGGGGCCGAGCAGTACTTC. Residues: CASSPPTAGAEQYF.

This clonotype was seen a handful of times. The chain links TRBV4-1 to TRBJ2-3; D unresolved. Trimming shortened V by 1 base and J by 0 bases, and 11 bases separated the two germline ends. The CDR3 consists of 16 residues. The germline gives CDR1 MGHRA, CDR2 YSYEKL. The CDR3 DNA is TGCGCCAGCAGCCAAGCCTGGGATCCTAGCACAGATACGCAGTATTTT. Amino acid sequence: CASSQAWDPSTDTQYF.

The chain is built from TRBV10-3 and TRBJ2-5; unclear D gene. Trimming removed 4 bases from V and 5 bases from J, with 20 bases in between. This CDR3 is built from 16 residues. Germline V gene data show CDR1 as ENHRY and CDR2 as SYGVKD. The CDR3, as DNA: TGTGCCATCAGTGGAGGCGTAGTTGCCGAACGGGAGACCCAGTACTTC. It encodes CAISGGVVAERETQYF.

The rearrangement joins TRBV16 to TRBJ1-4, with D maybe TRBD1 (6 bases). V gave up 4 bases and J gave up 4 bases, with 10 bases separating them. This CDR3 region has 14 residues. Germline CDR1 reads KGHSY; CDR2 reads FQNENV. CDR3 sequence: CASSPRQVNEKLFF. Written as DNA, the CDR3 is TGTGCCAGCAGCCCTCGACAGGTTAATGAAAAACTGTTTTTT.

The CDR3 here is CATRGGQDAEQYF. The CDR3 DNA reads as TGTGCCACCAGAGGGGGACAGGATGCCGAGCAGTACTTC. The chain carries TRBV14 and TRBJ2-7; 8 bases line up with TRBD1. V gave up 10 bases and J gave up 6 bases; unmatched junction bases: 11. Germline V gives CDR1 SGHDN, CDR2 FVKESK. The CDR3 runs 13 residues.

The chain uses TRBV7-9 and TRBJ2-5; D gene uncertain. With 5 bases removed from V and 4 bases from J, the gap between germline ends came to 14 bases. The CDR3 is 14 amino acids. CDR1 and CDR2 (germline): SEHNR, FQNEAQ (reference sequence). CDR3 coding DNA: TGTGCCAGCAGCCTAGACACGGGTACAGAGACCCAGTACTTC. It is translated as CASSLDTGTETQYF.

This clonotype has only a few counts. The chain is built from TRBV12-3 or TRBV12-4 and TRBJ2-7, with D uncertain. V was cut by 6 bases and J by 4 bases, with 10 bases left in between. The CDR3 runs 12 residues. The CDR3 region is CASRSDIYEQYF. DNA for the CDR3: TGTGCCAGCAGATCAGATATATACGAGCAGTACTTC.

The sample holds many counts of this clonotype. The chain links TRBV19 to TRBJ2-1, with TRBD2 identical over 11 bases. Germline loops: CDR1 LNHDA, CDR2 SQIVND (reference sequence). V was pared by 1 base and J by 9 bases, with 2 bases of the junction left unmatched. The CDR3 covers 14 residues. CDR3 DNA: TGTGCCAGTAGTATAGGTCTAGCGGGGGGTGAGCAGTTCTTC. It specifies CASSIGLAGGEQFF.

V usage is TRBV12-3 or TRBV12-4 and J usage is TRBJ2-1; a weak D match, TRBD2 (6 bases). V was trimmed by 7 bases and J by 6 bases, leaving 16 bases between them. This CDR3 has 14 residues. The CDR3 sequence: CASIPIGSSNEQFF. The CDR3 DNA sequence: TGTGCCAGCATCCCCATCGGGAGCTCCAATGAGCAGTTCTTC.

The rearrangement uses TRBV19 and TRBJ1-4, with TRBD1 matching 7 bases. Germline assignment: CDR1 LNHDA and CDR2 SQIVND (reference sequence). V was pared by 8 bases and J by 5 bases, with 8 bases of the junction left unmatched. This CDR3 is built from 14 residues. CDR3: CASSRQGGNEKLFF. The CDR3 nucleotides read TGTGCCAGTTCCCGACAGGGCGGGAATGAAAAACTGTTTTTT.

The rearrangement joins TRBV5-1 to TRBJ2-1; D may be TRBD1 (6 bases). Trimming removed 3 bases at V and 5 bases at J, with 9 bases between. CDR3 length equals 13 residues. From germline, CDR1 is SGHRS and CDR2 YFSETQ. The CDR3 protein is CASSSPGDNEQFF. The CDR3 bases are TGCGCCAGCAGCTCCCCAGGGGACAATGAGCAGTTCTTC. Supplemented by reference TRBV5-1 and TRBJ2-1, the full variable domain reads KAGVTQTPRYLIKTRGQQVTLSCSPISGHRSVSWYQQTPGQGLQFLFEYFSETQRNKGNFPGRFSGRQFSNSRSEMNVSTLELGDSALYLCASSSPGDNEQFFGPGTRLTVL.

This clonotype was counted between two and nine times. V usage is TRBV12-3 or TRBV12-4 and J usage is TRBJ1-1, with TRBD1 matching 10 bases. This CDR3 contains 15 residues. The junction had 6 bases not matched to a gene; V was cut back by 3 bases and J by 5 bases. This chain's CDR3 is CASSLGQGWVTEAFF. DNA for the CDR3: TGTGCCAGCAGTTTGGGACAGGGGTGGGTTACTGAAGCTTTCTTT.

This clonotype showed up just a few times. The chain is built from TRBV3-1 and TRBJ2-3; 9 nucleotides align to TRBD2. The ends lost 0 bases at V and 4 bases at J; junction bases unmatched: 5. The CDR3 spans 16 residues. CDR1 and CDR2 from the germline V gene are LGHDT and YNNKEL (reference sequence). The CDR3 DNA sequence: TGTGCCAGCAGCCAAGATAGAGGCGGGGGGGCAGATACGCAGTATTTT. Translation: CASSQDRGGGADTQYF.

V and J are TRBV6-1 and TRBJ2-1, with 8 bases fitting TRBD1. Germline CDR1 MNHNS, CDR2 SASEGT. The trim removed 6 bases at V and 8 bases at J, leaving 6 bases unmatched. The CDR3 consists of 13 residues. This CDR3 reads CASSQDRVDEQFF. DNA of the CDR3: TGTGCCAGCAGCCAGGACAGGGTAGATGAGCAGTTCTTC.

The chain employs TRBV2 and TRBJ2-5; 12 bases fit TRBD1. The V gene end was trimmed by 5 bases and the J gene end by 1 base; junction bases not matched to a gene: 5. Germline V lookup: CDR1 SNHLY, CDR2 FYNNEI. The CDR3 extends over 16 amino acids. CDR3 in amino acids: CASSSGTGGFQETQYF. The DNA of the CDR3 is TGTGCCAGCAGTTCCGGGACAGGGGGCTTCCAAGAGACCCAGTACTTC.

The V and J genes are TRBV7-2 and TRBJ2-7, with D perhaps TRBD1 (5 bases). Germline CDR1 reads SGHTA; CDR2 reads FQGNSA. V was cut by 6 bases and J by 4 bases, with 16 bases left in between. This CDR3 is 14 amino acids long. The CDR3 sequence: CASSAEAGLYEQYF. CDR3 in DNA: TGTGCCAGCAGTGCCGAGGCAGGGTTATACGAGCAGTACTTC.

The chain combines TRBV4-3 with TRBJ2-1; D unclear. V lost 3 bases and J 5 bases, leaving 8 bases between the germline ends. The CDR3 is 13 amino acids. Germline V gene data show CDR1 as LGHNA and CDR2 as YSLEER. CDR3 in DNA: TGCGCCAGCAGCCAGGGCGTCAACAATGAGCAGTTCTTC. Its protein product is CASSQGVNNEQFF.

V usage is TRBV9 and J usage is TRBJ2-3; TRBD2 matches at 11 bases. There are 14 residues in the CDR3. V shed 3 bases, J shed 6 bases, and the junction held 3 bases outside the gene matches. The germline V gene encodes CDR1 SGDLS and CDR2 YYNGEE. The CDR3 sequence: CASSGLAGWDTQYF. CDR3 DNA: TGTGCCAGCAGCGGACTAGCGGGATGGGATACGCAGTATTTT.

This clonotype was seen a few times. The V call is TRBV6-2 or TRBV6-3, the J call TRBJ2-1; D tentatively fits TRBD1 or TRBD2 (6 bases each). CDR1 MNHEY and CDR2 SVGEGT come from the germline V gene. V lost 2 bases and J 0 bases, leaving 20 bases between the germline ends. The CDR3 totals 19 residues. The CDR3 here is CASSYPLRTGTLSYNEQFF. CDR3 nucleotide sequence: TGTGCCAGCAGTTACCCCCTGAGAACAGGGACTCTCTCCTACAATGAGCAGTTCTTC.

The J gene is TRBJ2-7, the V gene TRBV3-1; TRBD1 aligns across 7 bases. The CDR3 totals 15 residues. The trim removed 0 bases at V and 4 bases at J, leaving 6 bases unmatched. Germline loops: CDR1 LGHDT, CDR2 YNNKEL (reference sequence). In DNA form, the CDR3 reads TGTGCCAGCAGCCAAGATAACAGGGGTTGGTACGAGCAGTACTTC. Protein product: CASSQDNRGWYEQYF.

CDR3 in DNA: TGTGCCAGCAGCCCCGAGGCCGGGACCTATGGCTACACCTTC. It specifies CASSPEAGTYGYTF. The V and J genes are TRBV7-2 and TRBJ1-2; maybe TRBD1 (5 bases). The germline gives CDR1 SGHTA, CDR2 FQGNSA. V lost 5 bases and J lost 4, with 14 bases in between. CDR3 length: 14 residues. Variable domain in full (rest from reference TRBV7-2 and TRBJ1-2): GAGVSQSPSNKVTEKGKDVELRCDPISGHTALYWYRQSLGQGLEFLIYFQGNSAPDKSGLPSDRFSAERTGGSVSTLTIQRTQQEDSAVYLCASSPEAGTYGYTFGSGTRLTVV.

The genes are TRBV11-2 and TRBJ1-2; D ambiguous. The CDR3 runs to 14 residues. CDR1 and CDR2 (germline): SGHAT, FQNNGV. V was clipped by 1 base and J by 7 bases, with 13 bases between them. The CDR3: CASSLAAEVSGYTF. The CDR3 coding sequence is TGTGCCAGCAGCTTAGCCGCGGAGGTTTCTGGCTACACCTTC.